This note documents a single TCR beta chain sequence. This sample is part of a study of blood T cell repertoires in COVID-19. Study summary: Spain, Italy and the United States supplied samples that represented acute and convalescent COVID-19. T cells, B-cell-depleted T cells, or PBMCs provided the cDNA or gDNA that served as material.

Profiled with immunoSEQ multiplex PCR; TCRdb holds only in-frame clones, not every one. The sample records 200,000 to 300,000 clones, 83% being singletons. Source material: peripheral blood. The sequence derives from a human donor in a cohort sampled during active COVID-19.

Here the CDR3 reads CASSPRAGEYEQYF. DNA for the CDR3: TGTGCCAGCTCACCGAGGGCAGGGGAGTACGAGCAGTACTTC. This chain links TRBV18 with TRBJ2-7; D may be TRBD1 (6 bases). Germline assignment: CDR1 KGHSH and CDR2 LQKENI. Between the trimmed V and J ends, which lost 3 bases and 4 bases, there was a span of 13 bases. The CDR3 loop spans 14 amino acids.